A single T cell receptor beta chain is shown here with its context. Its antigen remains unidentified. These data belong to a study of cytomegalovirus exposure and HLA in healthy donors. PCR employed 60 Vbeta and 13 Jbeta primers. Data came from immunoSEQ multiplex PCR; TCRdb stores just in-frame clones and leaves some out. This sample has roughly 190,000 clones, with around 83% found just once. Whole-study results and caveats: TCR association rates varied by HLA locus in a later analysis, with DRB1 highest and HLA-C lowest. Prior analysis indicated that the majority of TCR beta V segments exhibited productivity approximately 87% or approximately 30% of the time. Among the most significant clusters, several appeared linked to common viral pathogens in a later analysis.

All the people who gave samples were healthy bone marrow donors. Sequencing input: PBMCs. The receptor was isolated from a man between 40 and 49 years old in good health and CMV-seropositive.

Here the CDR3 reads CASSPFDSATNEKLFF. In DNA form, the CDR3 reads TGTGCCAGCAGCCCGTTCGACAGTGCAACTAATGAAAAACTGTTTTTT. The chain links TRBV7-9 to TRBJ1-4; perhaps TRBD1 as D (5 bases). This CDR3 spans 16 amino acids. Per the germline V gene, CDR1 is SEHNR and CDR2 is FQNEAQ (reference sequence). V lost 5 bases and J lost 0, with 13 bases in between.